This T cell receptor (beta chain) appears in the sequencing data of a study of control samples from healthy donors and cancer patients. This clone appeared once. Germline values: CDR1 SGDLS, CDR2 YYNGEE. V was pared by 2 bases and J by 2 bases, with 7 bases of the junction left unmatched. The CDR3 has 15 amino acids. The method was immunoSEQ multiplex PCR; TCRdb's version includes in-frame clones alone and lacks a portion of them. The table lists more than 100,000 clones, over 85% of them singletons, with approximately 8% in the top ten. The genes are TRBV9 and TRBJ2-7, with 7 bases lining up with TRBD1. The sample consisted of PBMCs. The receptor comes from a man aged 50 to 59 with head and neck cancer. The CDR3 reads CASSVGTVVPYEQYF. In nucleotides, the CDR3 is TGTGCCAGCAGCGTCGGGACAGTCGTTCCCTACGAGCAGTACTTC. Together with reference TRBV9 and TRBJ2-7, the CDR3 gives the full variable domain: DSGVTQTPKHLITATGQRVTLRCSPRSGDLSVYWYQQSLDQGLQFLIQYYNGEERAKGNILERFSAQQFPDLHSELNLSSLELGDSALYFCASSVGTVVPYEQYFGPGTRLTVT.